The clone carrying this TCR beta chain was seen only once. The antigen is not known. The entry originates in a study of shared clonotypes between healthy human individuals. CD45RO-negative, CCR7-selected cells formed the naive CD8 fraction, which excluded terminally differentiated effector memory CD45RA+ cells. Nashville, Tennessee was home to all donors, who were Caucasian adults. The CDR3 runs to 15 residues. CDR1 and CDR2 from the germline V gene are MGHRA and YSYEKL. Between the trimmed V and J ends, which lost 4 bases and 0 bases, there was a span of 10 bases. The method was immunoSEQ multiplex PCR; TCRdb's version includes in-frame clones alone and lacks a portion of them. This table has some 2,000,000 clones, 85% to 95% appearing once. Overall study findings and caveats: Sampling included only blood; tissue repertoires likely differ. Rarefaction curves obtained for sorted subsets showed sequencing incomplete despite large depth.

The sample taken for sequencing was naive CD8+ T cells sorted from blood. This TCR derives from a man aged 18 to 29 in good health. The chain carries TRBV4-1 and TRBJ1-5; D possibly corresponds to TRBD1 (6 bases). CDR3 in amino acids: CASSLSGASNQPQHF. DNA of the CDR3: TGCGCCAGCAGCCTGTCGGGGGCTAGCAATCAGCCCCAGCATTTT.